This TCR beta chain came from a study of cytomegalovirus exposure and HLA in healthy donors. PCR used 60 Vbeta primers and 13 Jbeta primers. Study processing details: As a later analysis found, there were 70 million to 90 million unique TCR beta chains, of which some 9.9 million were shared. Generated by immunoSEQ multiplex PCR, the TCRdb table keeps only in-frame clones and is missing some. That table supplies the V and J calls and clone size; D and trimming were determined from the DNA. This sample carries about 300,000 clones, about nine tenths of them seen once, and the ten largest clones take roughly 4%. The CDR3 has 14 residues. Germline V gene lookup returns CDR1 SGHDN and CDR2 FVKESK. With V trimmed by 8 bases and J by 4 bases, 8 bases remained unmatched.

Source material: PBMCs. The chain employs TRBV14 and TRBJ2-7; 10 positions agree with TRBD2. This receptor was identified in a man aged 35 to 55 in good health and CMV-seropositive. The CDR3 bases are TGTGCCAGCGACACAGCGGGAGGGATTTACGAGCAGTACTTC. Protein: CASDTAGGIYEQYF.